The following is a T cell receptor (beta chain) sequence with its context. The data were obtained in a study of control samples from healthy donors and cancer patients. Trimming took 7 bases from V and 10 from J, leaving 8 bases between them. The CDR3 runs to 11 residues. Sequenced by immunoSEQ multiplex PCR; TCRdb stores in-frame clones only, minus some. This table holds about 69,000 clones, roughly 84% found once. Sequences were obtained from PBMCs. This TCR was recovered from a woman between 45 and 65 years old with lung cancer. V and J are TRBV23-1 and TRBJ1-6; D not certain. TRBV23-1 is marked as an open reading frame, function uncertain. CDR3 loop: CASIGESPLHF. The CDR3, as DNA: TGCGCCAGCATCGGGGAATCACCCCTCCACTTT.